These 29 T cell receptor beta chains share one sample of origin, sequenced in a study of blood T cell repertoires in COVID-19. Only in-frame clones appear in the TCRdb table, and some are missing; sequencing was by immunoSEQ multiplex PCR. The sample records 150,000 to 160,000 clones, 75% to 90% being singletons. Sequencing was performed on peripheral blood. The receptors come from a woman in her 70s with acute or convalescent COVID-19.

The V gene is TRBV28, the J gene TRBJ2-5; D perhaps matches TRBD1 (6 bases). The V and J ends lost 2 bases and 5 bases respectively, with 15 bases between them. Germline V gives CDR1 MDHEN, CDR2 SYDVKM. The CDR3 contains 15 residues. The CDR3: CASSLRLQGTETQYF. The CDR3 nucleotides read TGTGCCAGCAGTTTACGCCTCCAGGGGACGGAGACCCAGTACTTC.

In DNA form, the CDR3 reads TGTGCCTGGAGTGCACAGGGACAGGGGTTCACAGATACGCAGTATTTT. It encodes CAWSAQGQGFTDTQYF. The rearrangement uses TRBV30 and TRBJ2-3, with 10 bases that match TRBD1. V shed 1 base, J shed 2 bases, and the junction held 6 bases outside the gene matches. The CDR3 covers 16 residues. Germline CDR1 is GTSNPN and CDR2 is SVGIG (reference sequence).

The V gene is TRBV7-9, the J gene TRBJ1-5, with 8 bases identical to TRBD1. The V gene's germline CDR1 is SEHNR and CDR2 FQNEAQ (reference sequence). This CDR3 region has 15 residues. J gave up 2 bases and V 8 bases, and 8 bases lay outside the gene matches. The CDR3 region has the DNA TGTGCCAGCTCCCCCGGACAGGGACGCAATCAGCCCCAGCATTTT. Translation gives CASSPGQGRNQPQHF.

The chain combines TRBV5-8 with TRBJ1-1; 7 bases line up with TRBD1. The CDR3 is made up of 15 amino acids. Per germline, CDR1 SGHTS and CDR2 YDEGEE. J gave up 2 bases and V 0 bases, and 4 bases lay outside the gene matches. The CDR3: CASSLAGTANTEAFF. The CDR3 nucleotides read TGTGCCAGCAGCTTGGCCGGGACAGCTAACACTGAAGCTTTCTTT. Full variable domain (outside the CDR3, taken from reference TRBV5-8 and TRBJ1-1): EAGVTQSPTHLIKTRGQQATLRCSPISGHTSVYWYQQALGLGLQFLLWYDEGEERNRGNFPPRFSGRQFPNYSSELNVNALELEDSALYLCASSLAGTANTEAFFGQGTRLTVV.

V usage is TRBV7-2 and J usage is TRBJ2-7; 7 nucleotides align to TRBD1. The germline gives CDR1 SGHTA, CDR2 FQGNSA. The CDR3 covers 17 residues. V lost 0 bases to trimming and J lost 6 bases; unmatched junction nucleotides: 14. CDR3 DNA: TGTGCCAGCAGCTTAGCCGGAGCCGGGACAGTCGGTCGCGAGCAGTACTTC. Its protein product is CASSLAGAGTVGREQYF.

The rearrangement joins TRBV10-3 to TRBJ1-2; 7 bases fit TRBD1. Looked up from germline, CDR1 is ENHRY and CDR2 is SYGVKD. With 3 bases clipped from V and 0 bases from J, the junction kept 7 bases outside the gene matches. There are 16 residues in the CDR3. This CDR3 is CAISDPGQASNYGYTF. The CDR3 bases are TGTGCCATCAGTGACCCAGGACAGGCTTCTAACTATGGCTACACCTTC.

The rearrangement joins TRBV7-8 to TRBJ1-1; possibly TRBD1 for D (6 bases). Trimming left V 1 base short and J 5 bases short, with 14 bases between. Germline loops: CDR1 SGHVS, CDR2 FQNEAQ. The CDR3 loop spans 15 amino acids. This CDR3 reads CASSLENQGRTEAFF. The CDR3 DNA is TGTGCCAGCAGCTTAGAGAATCAGGGGCGGACTGAAGCTTTCTTT.

This chain links TRBV5-5 with TRBJ1-4; TRBD1 matches 8 bases. Trimming at V came to 4 bases and at J to 3 bases, leaving 5 bases not matched to a gene. The CDR3 extends over 15 amino acids. Germline V CDR1 and CDR2: SGHKS, YYEKEE (reference sequence). The chain's CDR3 is CASSPTGVPNEKLFF. As DNA, the CDR3 is TGTGCCAGCAGCCCGACAGGGGTGCCTAATGAAAAACTGTTTTTT.

This chain links TRBV18 with TRBJ1-3; D is perhaps TRBD1 (6 bases). Trimming removed 2 bases at V and 3 bases at J, with 11 bases between. Germline lookup yields CDR1 KGHSH and CDR2 LQKENI. The CDR3 runs 15 residues. The CDR3 is CASSPAGTHGNTIYF. For the CDR3, the DNA is TGTGCCAGCTCACCAGCCGGGACACATGGAAACACCATATATTTT.

The J gene is TRBJ1-1, the V gene TRBV7-9, with 7 nucleotides matching TRBD1. Trimming cost V 2 bases and J 1 base; bases outside gene matches: 4. Per the germline V gene, CDR1 is SEHNR and CDR2 is FQNEAQ (reference sequence). This CDR3 has 15 residues. For the CDR3, the DNA is TGTGCCAGCAGCTTACCCGCAGGGGGGAACACTGAAGCTTTCTTT. Protein product: CASSLPAGGNTEAFF.

The chain has TRBV6-2 or TRBV6-3 and TRBJ2-1, with TRBD1 matching over 8 bases. The CDR3 loop spans 15 amino acids. CDR1 and CDR2 (germline): MNHEY, SVGEGT. The junction had 3 bases not matched to a gene; V was cut back by 4 bases and J by 1 base. In DNA, the CDR3 is TGTGCCAGCAGTTCTCAGGGGGCATCCTACAATGAGCAGTTCTTC. It codes for CASSSQGASYNEQFF.

V gene TRBV18 combines with J gene TRBJ2-7; the D gene is possibly TRBD1 (5 bases). The germline gives CDR1 KGHSH, CDR2 LQKENI. With 2 bases removed from V and 7 bases from J, the gap between germline ends came to 9 bases. The CDR3 length is 12 residues. Here the CDR3 reads CASSPRGSEQYF. In DNA, the CDR3 is TGTGCCAGCTCACCAAGGGGTTCAGAGCAGTACTTC.

V is TRBV2 and J is TRBJ1-6; TRBD1 matches 7 bases. There are 16 residues in the CDR3. Germline lookup yields CDR1 SNHLY and CDR2 FYNNEI. Losses at the gene ends were 3 bases for V and 8 bases for J; bases not matched to a gene: 10. The CDR3 DNA follows: TGTGCCAGCAGTGATGTGGAAGGGGGCGCGGATTCACCCCTCCACTTT. It translates to CASSDVEGGADSPLHF.

The gene calls are TRBV7-2 and TRBJ1-2; TRBD1 aligns across 8 bases. From germline, CDR1 is SGHTA and CDR2 FQGNSA. This CDR3 is built from 14 residues. V was pared by 2 bases and J by 2 bases, with 1 base of the junction left unmatched. The CDR3 coding sequence is TGTGCCAGCAGCTTAACAGGGGGGAACTATGGCTACACCTTC. Translation: CASSLTGGNYGYTF.

This clone appeared a few times. This chain joins TRBV12-3 or TRBV12-4 and TRBJ1-2, with D possibly being TRBD1 (5 bases). This CDR3 spans 13 amino acids. V was pared by 5 bases and J by 4 bases, with 11 bases between. The CDR3 nucleotides read TGTGCCAGCAGTGCCAGGGAAACCTATGGCTACACCTTC. It is translated as CASSARETYGYTF.

The V and J genes are TRBV27 and TRBJ2-7, with D unclear. V was cut by 7 bases and J by 2 bases, with 15 bases left in between. Germline CDR1 MNHEY, CDR2 SMNVEV (reference sequence). CDR3 length: 14 amino acids. CDR3 sequence (DNA): TGTGCCAGCAATAGAGTATCGGTCCCCTACGAGCAGTACTTC. It codes for CASNRVSVPYEQYF.

The J gene is TRBJ2-2, the V gene TRBV6-4; no clear D. The CDR3 is 15 residues long. Germline CDR1 and CDR2: MRHNA and SNTAGT. V lost 0 bases and J lost 1, with 6 bases in between. This chain's CDR3 is CASSDSALNTGELFF. CDR3 DNA sequence: TGTGCCAGCAGTGACTCCGCGTTGAACACCGGGGAGCTGTTTTTT.

This clone was seen a single time. V and J are TRBV28 and TRBJ2-5; TRBD1 might be the D (5 bases). V lost 4 bases and J lost 4, with 16 bases in between. Germline CDR1 MDHEN, CDR2 SYDVKM. This CDR3 comprises 15 residues. The CDR3: CASSSVQVFGETQYF. CDR3 nucleotide sequence: TGTGCCAGCAGTTCGGTACAGGTTTTTGGAGAGACCCAGTACTTC.

The chain is built from TRBV28 and TRBJ1-4; a possible D gene is TRBD1 (5 bases). Germline CDR1 reads MDHEN; CDR2 reads SYDVKM. V was trimmed by 5 bases and J by 5 bases, leaving 12 bases between them. The CDR3 totals 14 residues. This chain's CDR3 is CASSVGTLNEKLFF. CDR3 in DNA: TGTGCCAGCAGTGTCGGGACTCTCAATGAAAAACTGTTTTTT.

The rearrangement joins TRBV7-8 to TRBJ1-2, with a tentative D call TRBD1 (5 bases). The germline V gene encodes CDR1 SGHVS and CDR2 FQNEAQ. V lost 5 bases and J lost 3, with 13 bases in between. CDR3 size: 14 residues. The CDR3 protein is CASSNFQGDYGYTF. For the CDR3, the DNA is TGTGCCAGCAGCAATTTTCAGGGTGACTATGGCTACACCTTC.

This sequence joins TRBV30 and TRBJ1-1, with 7 bases matching TRBD1. CDR1 is GTSNPN, CDR2 SVGIG, per germline (reference sequence). The CDR3 is made up of 13 amino acids. Trimming at V came to 3 bases and at J to 6 bases, leaving 7 bases not matched to a gene. DNA of the CDR3: TGTGCCTGGAGCCACCAGGGGGTCTCTGAAGCTTTCTTT. Amino acids: CAWSHQGVSEAFF.

The chain's CDR3 is CASSTRASPGQGYGYTF. The CDR3 nucleotides read TGTGCCAGTAGTACACGCGCGAGCCCGGGACAGGGTTATGGCTACACCTTC. V usage is TRBV19 and J usage is TRBJ1-2, with 9 bases that match TRBD1. The germline V gene has CDR1 LNHDA and CDR2 SQIVND (reference sequence). V trimming: 4 bases; J trimming: 5 bases; junction bases outside the gene matches: 14. The CDR3 runs 17 residues.

J is TRBJ1-6 and V is TRBV6-6, with TRBD1 matching over 7 bases. The V gene's germline CDR1 is MNHNY and CDR2 SVGAGI (reference sequence). The CDR3 runs to 17 residues. The ends lost 5 bases at V and 7 bases at J; junction bases unmatched: 14. The CDR3 nucleotides read TGTGCCAGCAGTCTTTTCTTCACGGGACAGATGAATTCACCCCTCCACTTT. Translation: CASSLFFTGQMNSPLHF.

This clone was seen more than once but under ten times. The CDR3 here is CASSPPGQGAVDEQFF. The CDR3, as DNA: TGTGCCAGCAGCCCCCCGGGACAGGGGGCTGTGGATGAGCAGTTCTTC. The gene calls are TRBV5-4 and TRBJ2-1; 12 bases agree with TRBD1. This CDR3 region has 16 residues. The germline V gene has CDR1 SGHNT and CDR2 YYREEE (reference sequence). V lost 4 bases to trimming and J lost 8 bases; unmatched junction nucleotides: 10.

This chain links TRBV6-1 with TRBJ2-3; TRBD2 might be the D (6 bases). Germline CDR1 reads MNHNS; CDR2 reads SASEGT. With 1 base removed from V and 4 bases from J, the gap between germline ends came to 6 bases. The CDR3 is 13 amino acids. The CDR3 DNA follows: TGTGCCAGCAGTGAAGGACTAGCAGATACGCAGTATTTT. Encoded protein: CASSEGLADTQYF.

This chain uses TRBV19 with TRBJ2-6; D is undetermined. Trimming took 6 bases from V and 0 from J, leaving 12 bases between them. There are 16 residues in the CDR3. Germline V gene lookup returns CDR1 LNHDA and CDR2 SQIVND (reference sequence). The CDR3 is CASRLPTSSGANVLTF. CDR3 DNA: TGTGCCAGTAGACTACCAACCAGCTCTGGGGCCAACGTCCTGACTTTC.

CDR3 protein: CAWSVRGSGGSDTQYF. The CDR3 DNA sequence: TGTGCCTGGAGTGTACGAGGCAGTGGAGGATCAGATACGCAGTATTTT. V and J are TRBV30 and TRBJ2-3; D possibly corresponds to TRBD2 (5 bases). This CDR3 is 16 amino acids long. V lost 0 bases, J lost 4 bases, and 17 bases lay in between. CDR1 is GTSNPN, CDR2 SVGIG, per germline (reference sequence).

DNA for the CDR3: TGTGCTAGTGGTAGGTCGGGGGGGAGCACAGATACGCAGTATTTT. Translating gives CASGRSGGSTDTQYF. The rearrangement uses TRBV12-5 and TRBJ2-3; 8 bases are a match to TRBD2. Germline lookup yields CDR1 LGHNT and CDR2 FRNRAP. The CDR3 contains 15 residues. V shed 5 bases, J shed 0 bases, and the junction held 4 bases outside the gene matches.

The genes are TRBV11-2 and TRBJ1-3; TRBD1 might be the D (6 bases). Germline V lookup: CDR1 SGHAT, CDR2 FQNNGV. The CDR3 runs 18 residues. The V end lost 3 bases, the J end lost 4 bases, and 22 bases lay between the germline ends. The CDR3 nucleotides read TGTGCCAGCAGCTTTCCCACGGGGGGCATAAGGTCCGGAAACACCATATATTTT. Translation: CASSFPTGGIRSGNTIYF.